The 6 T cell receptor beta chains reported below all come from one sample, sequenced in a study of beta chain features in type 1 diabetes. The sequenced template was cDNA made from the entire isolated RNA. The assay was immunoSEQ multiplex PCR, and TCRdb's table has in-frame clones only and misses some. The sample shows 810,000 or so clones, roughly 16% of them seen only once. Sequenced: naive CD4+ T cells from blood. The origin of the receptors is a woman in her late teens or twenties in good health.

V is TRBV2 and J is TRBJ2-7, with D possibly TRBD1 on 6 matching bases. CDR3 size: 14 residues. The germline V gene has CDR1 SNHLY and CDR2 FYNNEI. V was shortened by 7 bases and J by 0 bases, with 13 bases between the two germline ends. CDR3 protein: CASTFRGTSYEQYF. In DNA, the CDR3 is TGTGCCAGCACCTTCAGGGGCACCTCCTACGAGCAGTACTTC. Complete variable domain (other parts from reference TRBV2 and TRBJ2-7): EPEVTQTPSHQVTQMGQEVILRCVPISNHLYFYWYRQILGQKVEFLVSFYNNEISEKSEIFDDQFSVERPDGSNFTLKIRSTKLEDSAMYFCASTFRGTSYEQYFGPGTRLTVT.

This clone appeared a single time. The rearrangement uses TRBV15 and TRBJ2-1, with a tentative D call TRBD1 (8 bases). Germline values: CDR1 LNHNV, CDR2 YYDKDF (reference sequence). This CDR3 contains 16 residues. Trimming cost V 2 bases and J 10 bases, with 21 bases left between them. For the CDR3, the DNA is TGTGCCACCAGCAGACCTCACAGGGGGGGTGTGAGGGAGCAGTTCTTC. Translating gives CATSRPHRGGVREQFF.

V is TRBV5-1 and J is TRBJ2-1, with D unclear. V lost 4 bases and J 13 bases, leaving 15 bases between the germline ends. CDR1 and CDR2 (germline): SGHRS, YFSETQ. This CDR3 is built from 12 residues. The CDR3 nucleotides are TGCGCCAGCAGCACCGGAGACTCGCCCCAGTTCTTC. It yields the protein CASSTGDSPQFF.

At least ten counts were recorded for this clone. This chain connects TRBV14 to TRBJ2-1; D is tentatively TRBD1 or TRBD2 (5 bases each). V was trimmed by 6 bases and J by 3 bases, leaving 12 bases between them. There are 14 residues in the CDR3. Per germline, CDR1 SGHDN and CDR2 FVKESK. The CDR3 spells CASSGDDYYNEQFF. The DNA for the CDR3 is TGTGCCAGCAGTGGGGACGACTACTACAATGAGCAGTTCTTC.

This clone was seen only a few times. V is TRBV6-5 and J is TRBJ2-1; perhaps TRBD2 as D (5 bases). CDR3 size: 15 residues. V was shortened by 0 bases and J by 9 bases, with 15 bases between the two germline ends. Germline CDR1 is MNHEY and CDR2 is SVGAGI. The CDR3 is CASSYSKETSFEQFF. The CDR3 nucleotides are TGTGCCAGCAGTTACTCGAAGGAAACTAGTTTTGAGCAGTTCTTC.

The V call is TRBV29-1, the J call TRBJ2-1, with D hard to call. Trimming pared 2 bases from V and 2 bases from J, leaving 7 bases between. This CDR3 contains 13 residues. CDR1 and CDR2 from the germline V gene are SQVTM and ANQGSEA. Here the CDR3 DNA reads TGCAGCGTTGAAAAGGGAACCTACAATGAGCAGTTCTTC. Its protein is CSVEKGTYNEQFF.